This is a list of T cell receptor beta chains from one sample in a study of T-cell reconstitution after alpha-beta-depleted transplantation in children. TCRdb itself ran the PCR reads through MiXCR, one entry per CDR3 protein. This table has some 120,000 distinct CDR3 sequences, more than 20% appearing once. Sequencing was performed on PBMCs, mostly from graft donor cells, taken 180 days after TCRalphabeta/CD19-depleted stem cell transplant. Receptor source: a male patient aged 2-15 years who had a stem cell transplant for chronic granulomatous disease, so the T cells may come from the graft donor. CDR3s include the opening cysteine and the closing phenylalanine or tryptophan. The D gene is left open where the match is weak. For some rows the clone size is stated as once, few or many, or as a class when expanded; others skip it.

clone_size	v_call	j_call	d_call	cdr3_aa	cdr3_nt
few	TRBV20-1	TRBJ2-7	TRBD1	CSATPGQGGYEQYF	TGCAGTGCCACACCGGGACAGGGGGGGTACGAGCAGTACTTC
-	TRBV7-6	TRBJ1-3	-	CASRSGVSSGNTIYF	TGTGCCAGCAGATCAGGGGTCTCCTCTGGAAACACCATATATTTT
-	TRBV7-2	TRBJ2-1	-	CASDELGGFYNEQFF	TGTGCCAGCGACGAACTAGGTGGATTTTACAATGAGCAGTTCTTC
-	TRBV20-1	TRBJ2-7	-	CSAKDSYEQYF	TGCAGTGCTAAAGACAGCTACGAGCAGTACTTC
-	TRBV12-3/TRBV12-4	TRBJ2-5	-	CASSLGGGTQYF	TGTGCCAGCAGTTTAGGGGGTGGGACCCAGTACTTC
-	TRBV12-3/TRBV12-4	TRBJ2-1	TRBD2	CASSSVLAGGAHEQFF	TGTGCCAGCAGTTCGGTACTAGCGGGAGGGGCCCATGAGCAGTTCTTC
-	TRBV5-6	TRBJ2-1	TRBD2	CASSSLGLAGTTDLGPFF	TGTGCCAGCAGCTCTCTAGGACTAGCGGGCACTACCGACCTAGGACCGTTCTTC
-	TRBV20-1	TRBJ1-1	-	CSAPSGGAEAFF	TGCAGTGCACCCTCCGGGGGCGCTGAAGCTTTCTTT
many	TRBV7-9	TRBJ2-2	TRBD2	CASSLLGLAGVRTGELFF	TGTGCCAGCAGCTTATTGGGACTAGCGGGAGTCCGCACCGGGGAGCTGTTTTTT
few	TRBV20-1	TRBJ2-7	-	CSANFGSSYEQYF	TGCAGTGCTAACTTCGGGAGCTCCTACGAGCAGTACTTC
-	TRBV12-3/TRBV12-4	TRBJ1-1	-	CASSLGQGRGEAFF	TGTGCCAGCAGTTTAGGTCAGGGGCGGGGTGAAGCTTTCTTT
-	TRBV29-1	TRBJ2-7	-	CSVEEGASYEQYF	TGCAGCGTTGAGGAGGGGGCTTCGTACGAGCAGTACTTC
-	TRBV12-3/TRBV12-4	TRBJ2-7	-	CASSPQGPYEQYF	TGTGCCAGCAGCCCTCAGGGGCCCTACGAGCAGTACTTC
many	TRBV6-5	TRBJ1-6	TRBD1	CASTQGDRANSPLHF	TGTGCCAGCACCCAGGGGGACAGGGCGAATTCACCCCTCCACTTT
-	TRBV12-3/TRBV12-4	TRBJ1-1	TRBD1	CASSGQGAGQAFF	TGTGCCAGCAGCGGACAGGGGGCAGGTCAAGCTTTCTTT
many	TRBV5-4	TRBJ2-5	-	CASSLAAGLGEETQYF	TGTGCCAGCAGCTTGGCGGCAGGACTTGGTGAAGAGACCCAGTACTTC
-	TRBV15	TRBJ1-5	-	CATSRDLGNQPQHF	TGTGCCACCAGCAGAGATCTTGGCAATCAGCCCCAGCATTTT
many	TRBV20-1	TRBJ2-1	TRBD2	CSARDPHRWVAGGNEQFF	TGCAGTGCTAGAGATCCCCACCGTTGGGTAGCGGGGGGGAATGAGCAGTTCTTC
few	TRBV12-3/TRBV12-4	TRBJ1-6	TRBD1	CASRRDRGNSPLHF	TGTGCCAGCAGACGAGACAGGGGAAATTCACCCCTCCACTTT
many	TRBV3-1	TRBJ2-1	-	CASRDRSYNEQFF	TGTGCCAGCAGGGACCGTTCCTACAATGAGCAGTTCTTC
-	TRBV29-1	TRBJ1-1	-	CSVDRMNTEAFF	TGCAGCGTGGACAGAATGAACACTGAAGCTTTCTTT
many	TRBV20-1	TRBJ2-1	TRBD2	CSGPVAGGLSEQFF	TGCAGTGGACCTGTAGCGGGAGGCCTCTCTGAGCAGTTCTTC
-	TRBV12-3/TRBV12-4	TRBJ2-1	TRBD2	CASSPGTSGGFRQFF	TGTGCCAGCAGTCCCGGGACTAGCGGGGGGTTTCGGCAGTTCTTC
-	TRBV12-3/TRBV12-4	TRBJ2-3	TRBD2	CASSLATSGSARDTQYF	TGTGCCAGCAGTTTGGCCACTAGCGGATCCGCGAGAGATACGCAGTATTTT
-	TRBV12-3/TRBV12-4	TRBJ2-7	TRBD2	CASSPWAGDYEQYF	TGTGCCAGCAGCCCTTGGGCGGGAGACTACGAGCAGTACTTC
few	TRBV9	TRBJ2-3	-	CASSVVGDTQYF	TGTGCCAGCAGCGTAGTTGGAGATACGCAGTATTTT
few	TRBV7-2	TRBJ1-2	TRBD1	CASSLVLGGSGYTF	TGTGCCAGCAGCTTAGTATTAGGGGGCTCTGGCTACACCTTC
many	TRBV20-1	TRBJ2-5	TRBD2	CSARGRTRRETQYF	TGCAGTGCTAGAGGCCGGACTAGGCGAGAGACCCAGTACTTC
-	TRBV12-3/TRBV12-4	TRBJ2-7	-	CASSFRQGNEQYF	TGTGCCAGCAGTTTCCGTCAGGGGAACGAGCAGTACTTC
few	TRBV5-1	TRBJ2-1	-	CASSRDSRYNEQFF	TGCGCCAGCAGCCGGGACTCCCGTTACAATGAGCAGTTCTTC
many	TRBV7-6	TRBJ2-5	-	CASSPPRGLASWETQYF	TGTGCCAGCAGCCCCCCTCGGGGTCTAGCCTCATGGGAGACCCAGTACTTC
few	TRBV5-1	TRBJ2-1	-	CASGLASRNEQFF	TGCGCCAGCGGTCTAGCGAGTAGGAATGAGCAGTTCTTC
few	TRBV12-3/TRBV12-4	TRBJ1-2	-	CASSLAKNYGYTF	TGTGCCAGCAGTTTGGCGAAGAACTATGGCTACACCTTC
many	TRBV6-2/TRBV6-3	TRBJ2-1	-	CASSYRPGVTLSYNEQFF	TGTGCCAGCAGTTACCGACCTGGGGTAACCCTCTCCTACAATGAGCAGTTCTTC
-	TRBV6-7	TRBJ2-1	-	CASSFPWQGNEQFF	TGTGCCAGCAGTTTCCCGTGGCAGGGGAATGAGCAGTTCTTC
few	TRBV5-5	TRBJ1-2	TRBD1	CASSRRTGVSYTF	TGTGCCAGCAGCAGACGGACAGGGGTTAGCTACACCTTC
many	TRBV20-1	TRBJ1-2	-	CSAREPSQGGRGYTF	TGCAGTGCTAGAGAACCCAGCCAGGGAGGAAGGGGCTACACCTTC
-	TRBV12-3/TRBV12-4	TRBJ2-1	TRBD2	CASRPSGRANFEEQFF	TGTGCCAGCAGACCTAGCGGGAGGGCCAATTTTGAGGAGCAGTTCTTC
few	TRBV18	TRBJ2-1	-	CASALARGSGSNEQFF	TGTGCCAGCGCACTAGCAAGGGGGAGCGGCTCAAATGAGCAGTTCTTC
few	TRBV20-1	TRBJ2-7	TRBD2	CSASLLAGGEYEQYF	TGCAGTGCTTCCCTTCTAGCGGGAGGAGAATACGAGCAGTACTTC
few	TRBV5-1	TRBJ2-3	-	CASSLDGGTDTQYF	TGCGCCAGCAGCTTGGATGGAGGCACAGATACGCAGTATTTT
-	TRBV12-3/TRBV12-4	TRBJ2-2	-	CASSFRQVANTGELFF	TGTGCCAGCAGTTTTCGTCAGGTGGCGAACACCGGGGAGCTGTTTTTT
-	TRBV20-1	TRBJ1-5	-	CSARPTTAGEPQHF	TGCAGTGCTAGACCCACCACCGCGGGGGAGCCCCAGCATTTT
-	TRBV7-9	TRBJ2-1	TRBD1	CASIYGTGPLYNEQFF	TGTGCCAGCATATATGGGACAGGGCCCCTCTACAATGAGCAGTTCTTC
few	TRBV18	TRBJ2-7	-	CASSTLDSLEQYF	TGTGCCAGCTCAACCCTGGACAGCCTCGAGCAGTACTTC
-	TRBV5-1	TRBJ2-1	TRBD1	CASGLTGTGALYNEQFF	TGCGCCAGCGGATTGACCGGGACAGGGGCGTTATACAATGAGCAGTTCTTC
once	TRBV12-3/TRBV12-4	TRBJ2-3	TRBD2	CASTLAGSSKGPDTQYF	TGTGCCAGCACACTAGCGGGATCCTCAAAGGGGCCAGATACGCAGTATTTT
-	TRBV2	TRBJ2-3	TRBD2	CTICPHVCSGGRSTDTQYF	TGTACCATCTGTCCCCACGTCTGCAGCGGCGGGAGAAGCACAGATACGCAGTATTTT
few	TRBV7-9	TRBJ2-1	-	CASSKFPAGYNEQFF	TGTGCCAGCAGCAAATTCCCAGCGGGCTACAATGAGCAGTTCTTC
many	TRBV5-1	TRBJ2-7	-	CASSLDEVPYEQYF	TGCGCCAGCAGCTTGGATGAGGTCCCCTACGAGCAGTACTTC
-	TRBV6-5	TRBJ1-2	-	CASSYGRPNLGNYGYTF	TGTGCCAGCAGTTACGGGCGACCCAACCTAGGAAACTATGGCTACACCTTC
-	TRBV12-3/TRBV12-4	TRBJ2-5	-	CASSFISVETQYF	TGTGCCAGCAGTTTCATCAGCGTAGAGACCCAGTACTTC
many	TRBV20-1	TRBJ1-2	-	CSASEVGYTF	TGCAGTGCTTCTGAGGTCGGCTACACCTTC
many	TRBV20-1	TRBJ2-3	-	CSAAPFTDTQYF	TGCAGTGCAGCCCCCTTCACAGATACGCAGTATTTT
-	TRBV12-3/TRBV12-4	TRBJ2-1	-	CATSLGSRVGQFF	TGTGCCACCAGTTTAGGGAGCAGGGTAGGACAGTTCTTC
many	TRBV6-5	TRBJ1-6	-	CASSYDSSSPLHF	TGTGCCAGCAGTTACGACAGTTCCTCACCCCTCCACTTT